This TCR beta chain is from a study of blood T cell repertoires in COVID-19. V was shortened by 3 bases and J by 3 bases, with 16 bases between the two germline ends. The CDR3 covers 16 residues. Germline loops: CDR1 LGHDT, CDR2 YNNKEL (reference sequence). The protocol was immunoSEQ multiplex PCR, while the TCRdb copy is restricted to in-frame clones and leaves out a portion. The top ten hold 4% to 5.5% of the sample, which has 230,000 or so clones, approximately 84% seen once. The clonotype was recovered from a man aged 45-65 years with active or convalescent COVID-19. This rearrangement joins TRBV3-1 (or the pseudogene TRBV3-2) to TRBJ2-3; D perhaps matches TRBD1 (5 bases). Sequenced material: peripheral blood. CDR3 sequence: CASSHHGDSNTDTQYF. The CDR3 DNA is TGTGCCAGCAGCCATCACGGCGACAGTAATACAGATACGCAGTATTTT.